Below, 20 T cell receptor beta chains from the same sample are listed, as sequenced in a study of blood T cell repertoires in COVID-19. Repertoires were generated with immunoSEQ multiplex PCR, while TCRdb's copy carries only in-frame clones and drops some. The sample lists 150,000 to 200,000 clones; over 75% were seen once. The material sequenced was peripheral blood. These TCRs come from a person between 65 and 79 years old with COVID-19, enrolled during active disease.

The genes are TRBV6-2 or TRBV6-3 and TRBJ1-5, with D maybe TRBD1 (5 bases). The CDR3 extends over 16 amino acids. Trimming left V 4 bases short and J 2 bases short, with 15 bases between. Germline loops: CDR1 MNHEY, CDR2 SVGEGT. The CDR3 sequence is CASSSGQGKCNQPQHF. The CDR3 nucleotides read TGTGCCAGCAGTTCCGGTCAGGGCAAGTGCAATCAGCCCCAGCATTTT.

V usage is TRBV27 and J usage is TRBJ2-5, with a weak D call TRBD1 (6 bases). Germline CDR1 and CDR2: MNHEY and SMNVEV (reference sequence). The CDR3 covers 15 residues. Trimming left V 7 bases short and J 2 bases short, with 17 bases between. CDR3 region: CASTPSRTAQETQYF. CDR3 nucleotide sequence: TGTGCCAGCACCCCCTCTAGGACAGCACAAGAGACCCAGTACTTC.

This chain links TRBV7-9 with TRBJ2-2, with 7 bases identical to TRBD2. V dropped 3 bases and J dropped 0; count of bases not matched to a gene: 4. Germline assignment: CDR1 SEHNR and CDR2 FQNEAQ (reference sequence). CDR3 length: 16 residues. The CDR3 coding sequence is TGTGCCAGCAGCTTCGTGCGGGGGACGAACACCGGGGAGCTGTTTTTT. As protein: CASSFVRGTNTGELFF.

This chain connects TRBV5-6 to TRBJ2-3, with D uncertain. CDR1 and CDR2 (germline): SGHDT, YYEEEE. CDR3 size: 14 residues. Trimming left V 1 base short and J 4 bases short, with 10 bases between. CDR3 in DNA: TGTGCCAGCAGCTTGCCCCGATCGGCAGATACGCAGTATTTT. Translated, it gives CASSLPRSADTQYF.

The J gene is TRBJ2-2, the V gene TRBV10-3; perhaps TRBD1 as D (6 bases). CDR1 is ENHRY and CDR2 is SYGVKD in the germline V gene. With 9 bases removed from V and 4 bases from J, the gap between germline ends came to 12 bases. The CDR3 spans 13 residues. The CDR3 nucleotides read TGTGCCATTAGACAGGTGACCACCGGGGAGCTGTTTTTT. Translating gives CAIRQVTTGELFF.

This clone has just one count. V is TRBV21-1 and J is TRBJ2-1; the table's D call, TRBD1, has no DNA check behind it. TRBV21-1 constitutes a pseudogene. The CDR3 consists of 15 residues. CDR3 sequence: CASSKPGQGYNEQFF. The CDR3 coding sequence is TGTGCCAGCAGCAAGCCGGGACAGGGCTACAATGAGCAGTTCTTC.

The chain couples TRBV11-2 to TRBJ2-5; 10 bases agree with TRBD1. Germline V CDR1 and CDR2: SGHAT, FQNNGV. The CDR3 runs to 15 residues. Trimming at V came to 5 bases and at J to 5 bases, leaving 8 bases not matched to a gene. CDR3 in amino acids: CASSPPGQGWETQYF. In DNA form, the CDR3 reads TGTGCCAGCAGCCCACCGGGACAGGGGTGGGAGACCCAGTACTTC.

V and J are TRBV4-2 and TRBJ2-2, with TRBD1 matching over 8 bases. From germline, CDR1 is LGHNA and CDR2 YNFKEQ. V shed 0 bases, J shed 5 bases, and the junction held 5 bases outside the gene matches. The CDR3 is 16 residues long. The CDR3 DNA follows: TGTGCCAGCAGCCAAGATCCCAGGGGGCTTACCGGGGAGCTGTTTTTT. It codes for CASSQDPRGLTGELFF.

This CDR3 reads CASSQEARGGALDTQYF. CDR3 nucleotides: TGCGCCAGCAGCCAAGAGGCTCGCGGGGGGGCTTTAGATACGCAGTATTTT. This chain joins TRBV4-3 and TRBJ2-3; TRBD2 matches at 9 bases. The CDR3 extends over 17 amino acids. In germline, CDR1 is LGHNA, CDR2 YSLEER. J was trimmed by 5 bases and V by 0 bases; bases with no gene match: 9.

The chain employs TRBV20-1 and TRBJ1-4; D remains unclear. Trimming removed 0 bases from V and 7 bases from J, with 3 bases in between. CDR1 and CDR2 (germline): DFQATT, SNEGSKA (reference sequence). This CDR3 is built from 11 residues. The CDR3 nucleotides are TGCAGTGCTAGAGATCTTGAAAAACTGTTTTTT. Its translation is CSARDLEKLFF.

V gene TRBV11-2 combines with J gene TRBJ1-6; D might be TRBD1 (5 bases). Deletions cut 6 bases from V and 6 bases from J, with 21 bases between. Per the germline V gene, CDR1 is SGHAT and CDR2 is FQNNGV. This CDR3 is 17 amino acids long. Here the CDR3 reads CASSLSRGGTLNSPLHF. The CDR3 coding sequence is TGTGCCAGCAGTTTGAGTCGGGGGGGAACCCTTAATTCACCCCTCCACTTT.

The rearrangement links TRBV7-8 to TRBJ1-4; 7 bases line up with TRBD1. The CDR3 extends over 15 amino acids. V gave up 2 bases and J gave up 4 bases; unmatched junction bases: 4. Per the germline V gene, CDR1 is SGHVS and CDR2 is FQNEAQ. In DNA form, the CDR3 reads TGTGCCAGCAGCTTATCGGGACAGAATAATGAAAAACTGTTTTTT. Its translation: CASSLSGQNNEKLFF.

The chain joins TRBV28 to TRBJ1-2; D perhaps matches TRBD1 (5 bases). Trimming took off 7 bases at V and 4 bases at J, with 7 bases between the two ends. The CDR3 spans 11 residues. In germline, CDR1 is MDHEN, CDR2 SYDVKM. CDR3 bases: TGTGCCAGCACAGGGCTCTATGGCTACACCTTC. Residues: CASTGLYGYTF.

The CDR3 DNA sequence: TGTGCCAGCAGCCATCTCAGGGTTTCCTCTAGCAATCAGCCCCAGCATTTT. Protein sequence: CASSHLRVSSSNQPQHF. The chain uses TRBV6-2 or TRBV6-3 and TRBJ1-5; a possible D gene is TRBD1 (5 bases). The CDR3 runs to 17 residues. Germline loops: CDR1 MNHEY, CDR2 SVGEGT. Trimming removed 6 bases at V and 0 bases at J, with 18 bases between.

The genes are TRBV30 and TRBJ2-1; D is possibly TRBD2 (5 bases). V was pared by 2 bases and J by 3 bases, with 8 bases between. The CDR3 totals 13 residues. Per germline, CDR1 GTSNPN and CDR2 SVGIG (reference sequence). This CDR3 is CAWSRGSYNEQFF. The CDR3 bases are TGTGCCTGGAGTAGAGGGAGCTACAATGAGCAGTTCTTC.

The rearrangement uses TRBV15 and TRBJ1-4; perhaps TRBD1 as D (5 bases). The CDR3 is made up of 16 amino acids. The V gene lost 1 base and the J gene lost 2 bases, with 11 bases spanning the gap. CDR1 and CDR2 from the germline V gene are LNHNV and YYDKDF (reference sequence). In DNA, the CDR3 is TGTGCCACCAGCAGAGCAGGGAAGGCGACTAATGAAAAACTGTTTTTT. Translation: CATSRAGKATNEKLFF.

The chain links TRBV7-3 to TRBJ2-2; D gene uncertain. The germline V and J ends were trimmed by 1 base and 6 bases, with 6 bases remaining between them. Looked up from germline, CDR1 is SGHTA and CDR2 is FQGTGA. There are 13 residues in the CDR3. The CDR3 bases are TGTGCCAGCAGCTTAAATGAGGCCGGGGAGCTGTTTTTT. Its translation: CASSLNEAGELFF.

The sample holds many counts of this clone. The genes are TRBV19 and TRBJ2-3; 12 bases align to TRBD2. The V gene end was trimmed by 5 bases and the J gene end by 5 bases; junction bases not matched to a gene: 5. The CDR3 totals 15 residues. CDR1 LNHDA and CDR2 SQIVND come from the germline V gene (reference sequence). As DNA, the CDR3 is TGTGCCAGTAGTCAGACTAGCGGGAGAAAAGATACGCAGTATTTT. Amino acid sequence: CASSQTSGRKDTQYF.

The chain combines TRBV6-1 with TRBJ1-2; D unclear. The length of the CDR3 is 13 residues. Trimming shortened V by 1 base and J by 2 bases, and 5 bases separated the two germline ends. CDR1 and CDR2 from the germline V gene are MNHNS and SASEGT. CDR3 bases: TGTGCCAGCAGTGAAGTCGGGAACTATGGCTACACCTTC. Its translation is CASSEVGNYGYTF.

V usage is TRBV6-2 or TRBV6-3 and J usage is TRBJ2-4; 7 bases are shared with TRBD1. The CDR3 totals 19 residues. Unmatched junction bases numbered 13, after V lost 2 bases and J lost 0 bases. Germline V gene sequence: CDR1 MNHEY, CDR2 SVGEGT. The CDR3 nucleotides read TGTGCCAGCAGTTACCATTACAGGGGATCCGGGCTAGCCAAAAACATTCAGTACTTC. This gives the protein CASSYHYRGSGLAKNIQYF.